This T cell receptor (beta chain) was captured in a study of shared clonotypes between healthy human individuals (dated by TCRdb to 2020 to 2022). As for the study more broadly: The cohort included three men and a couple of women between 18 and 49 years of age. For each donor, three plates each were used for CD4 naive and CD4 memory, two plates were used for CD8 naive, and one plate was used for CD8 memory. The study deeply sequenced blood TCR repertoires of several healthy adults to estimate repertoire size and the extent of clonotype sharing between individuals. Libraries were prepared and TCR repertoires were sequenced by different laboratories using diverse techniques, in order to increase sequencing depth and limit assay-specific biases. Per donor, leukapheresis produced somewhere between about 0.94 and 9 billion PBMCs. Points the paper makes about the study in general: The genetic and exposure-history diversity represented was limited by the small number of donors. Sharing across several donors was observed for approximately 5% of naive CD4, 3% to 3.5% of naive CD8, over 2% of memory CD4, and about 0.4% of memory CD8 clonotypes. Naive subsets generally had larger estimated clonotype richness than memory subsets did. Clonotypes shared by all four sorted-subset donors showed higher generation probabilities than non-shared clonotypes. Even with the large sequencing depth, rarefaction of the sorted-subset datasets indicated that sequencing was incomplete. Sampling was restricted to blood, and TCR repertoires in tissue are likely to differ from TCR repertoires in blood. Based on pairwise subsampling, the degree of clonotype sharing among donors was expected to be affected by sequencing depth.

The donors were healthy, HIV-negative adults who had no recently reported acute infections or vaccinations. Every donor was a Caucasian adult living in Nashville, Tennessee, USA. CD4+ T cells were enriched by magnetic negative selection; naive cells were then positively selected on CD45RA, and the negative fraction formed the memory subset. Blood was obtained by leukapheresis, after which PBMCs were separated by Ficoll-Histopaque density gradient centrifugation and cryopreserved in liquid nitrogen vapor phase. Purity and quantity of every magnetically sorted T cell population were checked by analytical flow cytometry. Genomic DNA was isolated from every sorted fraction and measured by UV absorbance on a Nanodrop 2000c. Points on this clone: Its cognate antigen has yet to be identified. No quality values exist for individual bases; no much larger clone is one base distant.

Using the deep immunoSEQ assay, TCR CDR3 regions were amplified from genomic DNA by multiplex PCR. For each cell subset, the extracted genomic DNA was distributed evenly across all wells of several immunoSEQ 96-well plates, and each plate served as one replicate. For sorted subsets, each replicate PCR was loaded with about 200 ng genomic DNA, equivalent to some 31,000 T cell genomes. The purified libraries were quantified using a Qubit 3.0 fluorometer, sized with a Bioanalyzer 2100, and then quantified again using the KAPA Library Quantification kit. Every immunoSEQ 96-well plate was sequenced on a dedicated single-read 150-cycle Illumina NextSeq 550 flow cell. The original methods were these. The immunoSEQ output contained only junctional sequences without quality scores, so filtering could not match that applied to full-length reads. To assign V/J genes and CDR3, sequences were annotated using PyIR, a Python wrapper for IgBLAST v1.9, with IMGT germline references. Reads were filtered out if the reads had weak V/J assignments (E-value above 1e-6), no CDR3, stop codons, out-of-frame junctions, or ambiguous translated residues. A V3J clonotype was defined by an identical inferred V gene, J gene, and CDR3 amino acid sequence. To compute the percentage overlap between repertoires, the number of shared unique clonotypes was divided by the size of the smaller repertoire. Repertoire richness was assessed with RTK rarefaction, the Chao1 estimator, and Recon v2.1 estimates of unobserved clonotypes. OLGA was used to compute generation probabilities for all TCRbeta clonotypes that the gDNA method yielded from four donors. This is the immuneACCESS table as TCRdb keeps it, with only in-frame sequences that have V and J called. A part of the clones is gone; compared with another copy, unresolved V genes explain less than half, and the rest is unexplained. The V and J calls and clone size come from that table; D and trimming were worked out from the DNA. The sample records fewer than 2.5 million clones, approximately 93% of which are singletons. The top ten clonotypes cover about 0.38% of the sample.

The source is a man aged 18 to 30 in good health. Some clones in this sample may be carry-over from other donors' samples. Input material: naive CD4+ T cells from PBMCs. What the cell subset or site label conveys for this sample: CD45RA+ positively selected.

The CDR3: CASWGTGQETQYF. The DNA sequence reads TGTGCCAGCTGGGGGACAGGACAAGAGACCCAGTACTTC. Recombination linked TRBV25-1 to TRBJ2-5, with TRBD1 matching 8 junction bases. Taken from cysteine to phenylalanine, the CDR3 has 13 residues. Only the CDR3 portion is preserved as DNA: 39 bases, with reading frame beginning at the first base. V has 8 bases trimmed and J has 2 bases trimmed; junction bases matching no gene number 4. According to the germline V gene, CDR1 reads MGHDK and CDR2 reads SYGVNS.